This T cell receptor (beta chain) was identified in a study of cytotoxic CD8 clonotypes in ibrutinib-treated CLL (dated by TCRdb to the early 2020s). Study-wide context: In this cohort, more than 14 patients were treatment-naive and roughly 10 were relapsed/refractory, while 17 to 18 had unmutated IGHV. Responses were partial in 25 or so patients and complete in 2; after median about 63 months follow-up, some 15 stayed in remission and 12 progressed. Response samples were taken after a median of around 13 months on treatment, ranging from roughly 6 to 36 months. An average of about 250,000 productive templates and 94,082 productive rearrangements was obtained per sample. Of the roughly 81 people in the trial, about 25 had longitudinal samples available. Cryopreserved peripheral blood mononuclear cells were obtained prior to treatment, at the time of response, and at either disease progression or sustained remission. Patients were still on ibrutinib when every remission and progressive disease sample was collected.

The time point tag for this specimen amounts to: around 25 months on ibrutinib. For TCR beta library preparation, roughly 2 micrograms of genomic DNA were extracted from the cryopreserved PBMCs. Longitudinal blood samples from CLL patients on ibrutinib monotherapy underwent high-throughput TCR beta sequencing. Patients were enrolled in a phase 2 open-label single-center ibrutinib monotherapy trial. The CDR3 sequence holds 14 residues, the cysteine and phenylalanine included. The sequence is cut down to CDR3 DNA, 42 bases in frame from base 1. A distance of 15 bases separates the germline ends of V and J, which lose 2 bases and 7 bases respectively. From the germline V gene, CDR1 is KGHSH and CDR2 is LQKENI. To note about this clone: The target of this receptor is not known. The input lacks base qualities; no much larger clone sits a single base away.

Paper-wide results and their limitations: Baseline clonality exceeded that of age-matched healthy donors and correlated strongly with circulating CD8+ T-cell counts. Sustained-remission and progressing patients did not have matched sampling times, and lymph node repertoires were not examined. Public clonotypes were found to be uncommon and were observed to contract or remain stable during treatment; the increase in clonality was shown to reflect expansion of private clonotypes at ibrutinib response. Clonality increased at ibrutinib response, stayed stable in sustained remission, and fell back toward baseline at progression.

The goal of deep resolution MiSeq sequencing was a depth between 1 in 1 million and 1 in 200,000 T cells, and coverage averaged 10x per clonotype. The immunoSEQ hsTCRB Kit was used to generate TCR beta libraries. In the authors' own workflow: ImmunoSEQ Data Assistant and ImmunoSEQ Analyzer were used for data analysis, and V, D and J genes were assigned according to IMGT definitions. Clonality, which ranges from 0 to 1, was calculated as one minus the normalized Shannon entropy of productive rearrangement frequencies. Only overrepresented clonotypes making up at least 0.05% of the repertoire of each patient were included in the public clonotype analysis. About a dozen age-matched healthy donor repertoires from immuneACCESS served as clonality controls. TCRdb took this table from immuneACCESS and kept in-frame rearrangements with V and J called. Such tables lack part of the clones; where checked against another copy, unresolved V genes explain under half of the gap, and the rest is unexplained. V and J calls and clone size follow that table, whereas D and trimming were derived from the DNA. Within this sample are roughly 160,000 clones, with about 84% of them counted one time only. In total, the top ten clones hold roughly 4.6% of the sample.

The source was PBMCs, collected after 24 months of ibrutinib treatment. This TCR was sampled from a human donor with chronic lymphocytic leukemia. The rearrangement combines TRBV18 with TRBJ2-7; matching of 6 bases hints at TRBD2 as the D gene. The sequence in DNA is TGTGCCAGCTCACCAGGGGCGGGACGGGAAGAGCAGTACTTC. This translates into CASSPGAGREEQYF.